This entry is about one T cell receptor (beta chain). Its antigen is as yet unknown. This sample was taken from a study of graft-versus-host responses after intestinal transplantation. Study background: Transplant types were multivisceral, liver-intestinal, or isolated intestinal. All of the recipients had induction that used anti-thymocyte globulin, then tacrolimus and steroids for approximately 3 years.

The method was immunoSEQ multiplex PCR; TCRdb's version includes in-frame clones alone and lacks a portion of them. The sample lists more than 85,000 clones; about four fifths were seen once. Germline CDR1 and CDR2: LNHDA and SQIVND (reference sequence). The CDR3 sequence is 14 residues long. J gave up 3 bases and V 4 bases, and 6 bases lay outside the gene matches. The chain uses TRBV19 and TRBJ2-7; TRBD1 matches at 7 bases. Sequenced material: unstimulated CD4+ T cells sorted from spleen or lymph node cells, taken before intestinal transplant. This receptor was identified in a human donor who received an intestinal transplant. CDR3 in DNA: TGTGCCAGTAGTAGCACACAGGGGCGCTACGAGCAGTACTTC. Translation gives CASSSTQGRYEQYF.